A single sample gave rise to the 14 T cell receptor beta chains below, sequenced in a study of T-cell reconstitution after alpha-beta-depleted transplantation in children. Unique molecular identifiers were used to barcode this TCRbeta library. Via MiXCR, TCRdb re-called the PCR reads, giving one row per CDR3 protein. Of about 540,000 distinct CDR3 sequences in the sample, around 20% were seen once. Sequences were derived from PBMCs from the stem cell graft donor, sampled from the stem cell graft. The receptors derive from a human donor who donated a stem cell graft to a child with acute lymphoblastic leukemia.

The chain is built from TRBV4-1 and TRBJ1-2; unclear D gene. V lost 1 base and J lost 4, with 13 bases in between. CDR1 MGHRA and CDR2 YSYEKL come from the germline V gene. This CDR3 contains 15 residues. The DNA of the CDR3 is TGCGCCAGCAGCCAAGCAACAGACGGACTCTATGGCTACACCTTC. Its protein product is CASSQATDGLYGYTF.

This sequence joins TRBV13 and TRBJ2-7; D possibly matches TRBD1 or TRBD2 (7 bases each). The CDR3 has 16 residues. V was pared by 4 bases and J by 6 bases, with 22 bases between. In germline, CDR1 is PRHDT, CDR2 FYEKMQ (reference sequence). CDR3 loop: CASSSLKGAGEGEQYF. The CDR3 region has the DNA TGTGCCAGCAGCTCCCTTAAGGGGGCAGGGGAGGGCGAGCAGTACTTC.

This clonotype was seen only a few times. This sequence joins TRBV20-1 and TRBJ2-3, with a tentative D call TRBD2 (5 bases). Germline V CDR1 and CDR2: DFQATT, SNEGSKA (reference sequence). There are 14 residues in the CDR3. V dropped 0 bases and J dropped 6 bases, with 13 bases sitting between them. The CDR3 bases are TGCAGTGCTAGAGATCTACGAGGGTGGGATACGCAGTATTTT. Translation: CSARDLRGWDTQYF.

V usage is TRBV9 and J usage is TRBJ2-5, with D maybe TRBD2 (6 bases). The CDR3 totals 14 residues. Germline loops: CDR1 SGDLS, CDR2 YYNGEE. Trimming took 0 bases from V and 5 from J, leaving 11 bases between them. The CDR3 here is CASSVAWLAETQYF. For the CDR3, the DNA is TGTGCCAGCAGCGTAGCATGGCTAGCGGAGACCCAGTACTTC.

This chain connects TRBV19 to TRBJ2-7; D possibly corresponds to TRBD1 (6 bases). The ends were cut back, 6 bases at V and 2 bases at J, with 14 bases in the middle. The length of the CDR3 is 14 residues. Germline V lookup: CDR1 LNHDA, CDR2 SQIVND (reference sequence). For the CDR3, the DNA is TGTGCCAGTAGCCCTCGGGACACACCCTACGAGCAGTACTTC. It yields the protein CASSPRDTPYEQYF.

This clonotype was observed a few times. This chain links TRBV5-6 with TRBJ2-7; 10 bases are a match to TRBD2. The CDR3 is made up of 16 amino acids. Germline CDR1 is SGHDT and CDR2 is YYEEEE. Trimming took 4 bases from V and 3 from J; bases not matched to a gene: 10. CDR3 region: CASSPARLAGDYEQYF. The CDR3 coding sequence is TGTGCCAGCAGCCCCGCGAGGCTAGCGGGAGACTACGAGCAGTACTTC. Filled out from reference TRBV5-6 and TRBJ2-7, the complete variable domain reads DAGVTQSPTHLIKTRGQQVTLRCSPKSGHDTVSWYQQALGQGPQFIFQYYEEEERQRGNFPDRFSGHQFPNYSSELNVNALLLGDSALYLCASSPARLAGDYEQYFGPGTRLTVT.

The rearrangement uses TRBV5-1 and TRBJ2-5; 12 bases line up with TRBD1. The junction had 8 bases not matched to a gene; V was cut back by 3 bases and J by 2 bases. CDR3 size: 17 residues. Germline V CDR1 and CDR2: SGHRS, YFSETQ. The CDR3 sequence: CASSWRDRGPRQETQYF. The CDR3 bases are TGCGCCAGCAGCTGGAGGGACAGGGGGCCAAGACAAGAGACCCAGTACTTC. The full variable domain, its missing parts supplied by reference TRBV5-1 and TRBJ2-5, is KAGVTQTPRYLIKTRGQQVTLSCSPISGHRSVSWYQQTPGQGLQFLFEYFSETQRNKGNFPGRFSGRQFSNSRSEMNVSTLELGDSALYLCASSWRDRGPRQETQYFGPGTRLLVL.

This clonotype was seen only a few times. CDR3 residues: CSARWAGSYEQYF. The CDR3 DNA follows: TGCAGTGCTAGGTGGGCGGGATCGTACGAGCAGTACTTC. The chain is built from TRBV20-1 and TRBJ2-7; D possibly corresponds to TRBD2 (6 bases). This CDR3 region has 13 residues. The V gene's germline CDR1 is DFQATT and CDR2 SNEGSKA (reference sequence). Trimming cost V 3 bases and J 4 bases, with 13 bases left between them.

This chain connects TRBV4-1 to TRBJ2-3, with 9 bases aligning to TRBD2. This CDR3 is 17 amino acids long. V gave up 0 bases and J gave up 1 base; unmatched junction bases: 5. CDR1 is MGHRA, CDR2 YSYEKL, per germline. In DNA, the CDR3 is TGCGCCAGCAGCCAAGAGCCCCAGCGGGAGGGCACAGATACGCAGTATTTT. Protein: CASSQEPQREGTDTQYF.

The chain uses TRBV2 and TRBJ2-1, with D perhaps matching TRBD2 (7 bases). Deletions cut 7 bases from V and 6 bases from J, with 19 bases between. The CDR3 consists of 15 residues. Germline V gene data show CDR1 as SNHLY and CDR2 as FYNNEI. The CDR3 sequence: CASTKGGGPVNEQFF. CDR3 in DNA: TGTGCCAGCACCAAGGGGGGAGGGCCGGTCAATGAGCAGTTCTTC. The complete variable domain, with remaining parts taken from reference TRBV2 and TRBJ2-1, reads EPEVTQTPSHQVTQMGQEVILRCVPISNHLYFYWYRQILGQKVEFLVSFYNNEISEKSEIFDDQFSVERPDGSNFTLKIRSTKLEDSAMYFCASTKGGGPVNEQFFGPGTRLTVL.

In this sample, this clonotype turned up a few times. The V and J genes are TRBV5-1 and TRBJ2-7; D unresolved. Per the germline V gene, CDR1 is SGHRS and CDR2 is YFSETQ. The CDR3 consists of 14 residues. The V end lost 5 bases, the J end lost 2 bases, and 14 bases lay between the germline ends. The CDR3 region is CASRVGTTTYEQYF. CDR3 nucleotides: TGCGCCAGCAGGGTTGGTACCACAACCTACGAGCAGTACTTC. The full variable domain, rest sourced from reference TRBV5-1 and TRBJ2-7, is KAGVTQTPRYLIKTRGQQVTLSCSPISGHRSVSWYQQTPGQGLQFLFEYFSETQRNKGNFPGRFSGRQFSNSRSEMNVSTLELGDSALYLCASRVGTTTYEQYFGPGTRLTVT.

J is TRBJ2-3 and V is TRBV12-3 or TRBV12-4; 9 bases align to TRBD2. Trimming took 5 bases from V and 4 from J; bases not matched to a gene: 7. The CDR3 loop spans 15 amino acids. The CDR3 region is CASSPAGGGSDTQYF. In nucleotides, the CDR3 is TGTGCCAGCAGTCCAGCGGGAGGAGGGTCAGATACGCAGTATTTT.

This clonotype was recorded at least ten times. The rearrangement links TRBV14 to TRBJ2-3; D remains unclear. CDR3 length: 12 amino acids. The germline V and J ends were trimmed by 5 bases and 6 bases, with 9 bases remaining between them. CDR1 and CDR2 (germline): SGHDN, FVKESK. The CDR3 coding sequence is TGTGCCAGCAGCTCGTCGTGGGATACGCAGTATTTT. It codes for CASSSSWDTQYF.

V and J are TRBV6-1 and TRBJ2-7; unclear D gene. Trimming pared 6 bases from V and 3 bases from J, leaving 6 bases between. Germline lookup yields CDR1 MNHNS and CDR2 SASEGT. CDR3 length equals 11 residues. The CDR3: CASSNYYEQYF. In DNA form, the CDR3 reads TGTGCCAGCAGCAACTACTACGAGCAGTACTTC.